This T cell receptor (beta chain) was found in a study of blood T cells in healthy people across ages. Study-level information: Template switching captured about one barcoded beta molecule per two T cells. Study-wide points: Higher diversity and more naive CD4+ cells were features of long-lived donors, compared to aged donors. With donor CMV status unknown, expanded clonotype changes were possibly confounded.

The study recruited healthy Caucasian donors from Russia who were aged about 6 to 95. Combining a sample-barcoded 5' primer with a J-beta primer mix, a second PCR ran for 7 to 11 cycles. MiXCR, applied by TCRdb to the 5' RACE reads, yields one record per CDR3 protein. This table holds hundreds of thousands of distinct CDR3 sequences, about 30% found once. Germline values: CDR1 SGHDN, CDR2 FVKESK. Trimming at V came to 3 bases and at J to 2 bases, leaving 5 bases not matched to a gene. The CDR3 is 15 residues long. The table lists this clonotype with a few counts. Its target is not known. The clonotype was recovered from a woman older than 75 in good health. The chain combines TRBV14 with TRBJ2-3, with 7 bases fitting TRBD1. The specimen was blood. This CDR3 reads CASSQLGGVTDTQYF. CDR3 DNA sequence: TGTGCCAGCAGCCAGTTAGGGGGCGTCACAGATACGCAGTATTTT.